The 31 T cell receptor beta chains below were found in one sample sequenced in a study of shared clonotypes between healthy human individuals. TCRdb's copy holds only in-frame clones and misses some; the assay was immunoSEQ multiplex PCR. The repertoire consists of some 2.1 million clones, with 85% to 95% occurring once and the leading ten covering 0.1% to 0.15%. The sequenced sample consisted of naive CD4+ T cells sorted from blood. Subset indicated: CD45RA+ positively selected. The receptors were sampled from a man aged 18 to 29 in good health.

This clone has a single count. The V gene is TRBV6-5, the J gene TRBJ2-3; D is tentatively TRBD1 or TRBD2 (5 bases each). The V end lost 7 bases, the J end lost 2 bases, and 13 bases lay between the germline ends. The CDR3 runs to 14 residues. Per germline, CDR1 MNHEY and CDR2 SVGAGI. Here the CDR3 DNA reads TGTGCCAGCACAAGGGGACGCAACACAGATACGCAGTATTTT. The encoded protein is CASTRGRNTDTQYF.

On this clone: Germline and junction disagree at one end, which may indicate a read error. The V call is TRBV11-2, the J call TRBJ1-5; D perhaps matches TRBD1 (6 bases). The CDR3 covers 15 residues. Per germline, CDR1 SGHAT and CDR2 FQNNGV. For the CDR3, the DNA is TGTGCCAGCAGCTTAGAGGGGGCCAGCATTCAGCCCCAGCATTTT. Protein sequence: CASSLEGASIQPQHF.

The chain recombines TRBV6-1 with TRBJ1-2; D gene uncertain. Between the trimmed V and J ends, which lost 7 bases and 8 bases, there was a span of 14 bases. This CDR3 has 12 residues. CDR1 is MNHNS and CDR2 is SASEGT in the germline V gene. This CDR3 is CASNPWRSGYTF. CDR3 sequence (DNA): TGTGCCAGCAACCCGTGGAGATCGGGCTACACCTTC.

J is TRBJ2-7 and V is TRBV7-2; 10 bases agree with TRBD2. CDR3 length equals 16 residues. Germline V CDR1 and CDR2: SGHTA, FQGNSA. V was clipped by 4 bases and J by 4 bases; unmatched bases: 10. Here the CDR3 DNA reads TGTGCCAGCAGCTATCGTTCTAGCGGGAGTTTGTACGAGCAGTACTTC. It specifies CASSYRSSGSLYEQYF.

CDR3 amino acids: CASSQEVGMAEKLFF. The CDR3 DNA is TGTGCCAGCAGCCAAGAGGTGGGGATGGCAGAAAAACTGTTTTTT. The rearrangement links TRBV4-2 to TRBJ1-4; D not resolved. The CDR3 contains 15 residues. V was trimmed by 0 bases and J by 8 bases, leaving 13 bases between them. The germline V gene encodes CDR1 LGHNA and CDR2 YNFKEQ.

The genes are TRBV5-1 and TRBJ2-3; a possible D gene is TRBD1 (5 bases). Trimming left V 2 bases short and J 1 base short, with 8 bases between. Germline CDR1 is SGHRS and CDR2 is YFSETQ. The CDR3 is made up of 14 amino acids. CDR3 residues: CASSFVGGTDTQYF. The CDR3 DNA is TGCGCCAGCAGCTTCGTAGGGGGCACAGATACGCAGTATTTT.

This sequence joins TRBV6-6 and TRBJ2-3; D gene ambiguous. This CDR3 is built from 13 residues. Germline CDR1 reads MNHNY; CDR2 reads SVGAGI (reference sequence). Between the trimmed V and J ends, which lost 0 bases and 8 bases, there was a span of 9 bases. The CDR3 here is CASSYSTEPTQYF. For the CDR3, the DNA is TGTGCCAGCAGTTACTCGACCGAACCTACGCAGTATTTT.

This chain joins TRBV9 and TRBJ1-6; the match to TRBD1 covers 11 bases. Germline V gene data show CDR1 as SGDLS and CDR2 as YYNGEE. J gave up 4 bases and V 0 bases, and 3 bases lay outside the gene matches. The CDR3 contains 17 residues. CDR3 sequence: CASSVGGQGVYNSPLHF. CDR3 DNA: TGTGCCAGCAGCGTAGGGGGACAGGGGGTTTATAATTCACCCCTCCACTTT. The full variable domain, in which reference TRBV9 and TRBJ1-6 provide the parts outside the CDR3, is DSGVTQTPKHLITATGQRVTLRCSPRSGDLSVYWYQQSLDQGLQFLIQYYNGEERAKGNILERFSAQQFPDLHSELNLSSLELGDSALYFCASSVGGQGVYNSPLHFGNGTRLTVT.

The genes are TRBV2 and TRBJ1-1; D not resolved. The CDR3 contains 12 residues. V was trimmed by 6 bases and J by 4 bases, leaving 9 bases between them. CDR1 and CDR2 from the germline V gene are SNHLY and FYNNEI. The CDR3 coding sequence is TGTGCCAGCAGCGAGGAAATCACTGAAGCTTTCTTT. Its protein is CASSEEITEAFF. The full variable domain, rest sourced from reference TRBV2 and TRBJ1-1, is EPEVTQTPSHQVTQMGQEVILRCVPISNHLYFYWYRQILGQKVEFLVSFYNNEISEKSEIFDDQFSVERPDGSNFTLKIRSTKLEDSAMYFCASSEEITEAFFGQGTRLTVV.

Remarks on this clone: This CDR3 is also generated by other DNA sequences in the sample. V gene TRBV5-6 combines with J gene TRBJ1-4; possibly TRBD1 for D (5 bases). The CDR3 length is 14 residues. Germline assignment: CDR1 SGHDT and CDR2 YYEEEE. The germline V and J ends were trimmed by 0 bases and 7 bases, with 10 bases remaining between them. CDR3 coding DNA: TGTGCCAGCAGCTTGGACAGGAGGGGTGAAAAACTGTTTTTT. Translating it yields CASSLDRRGEKLFF.

The chain employs TRBV4-3 and TRBJ2-7, with 7 bases lining up with TRBD1. CDR3 length: 14 amino acids. Germline CDR1 reads LGHNA; CDR2 reads YSLEER. Trimming removed 0 bases from V and 4 bases from J; junction bases left unmatched: 3. The CDR3 DNA is TGCGCCAGCAGCCAAGAAACAGGGGCATACGAGCAGTACTTC. This encodes CASSQETGAYEQYF.

V usage is TRBV7-9 and J usage is TRBJ2-5; TRBD2 matches 12 bases. In germline, CDR1 is SEHNR, CDR2 FQNEAQ (reference sequence). J lost 5 bases, V lost 3 bases, and 10 bases had no gene match. This CDR3 contains 17 residues. The CDR3, as DNA: TGTGCCAGCAGCTTGGGGCTAGCGGGAGGGCCTCGGGAGACCCAGTACTTC. It is translated as CASSLGLAGGPRETQYF.

The genes are TRBV29-1 and TRBJ1-2, with D possibly being TRBD1 (6 bases). V was pared by 4 bases and J by 9 bases, with 15 bases between. The CDR3 covers 12 residues. Germline CDR1 and CDR2: SQVTM and ANQGSEA. CDR3 amino acids: CSVAQAGVSYTF. The CDR3 DNA reads as TGCAGCGTTGCCCAGGCAGGGGTGAGCTACACCTTC.

As to this clone: One end of the junction varies from germline; a read error may be responsible. The gene calls are TRBV5-1 and TRBJ1-6, with D unclear. Germline values: CDR1 SGHRS, CDR2 YFSETQ. The CDR3 is 17 amino acids. This CDR3 reads CASSLDSVGSSNSPLHF. CDR3 DNA sequence: TGCGCCAGCAGCTTGGATTCAGTCGGGTCCTCTAATTCACCCCTCCACTTT.

Of note for this clone: This sample includes further DNA sequences coding for the same CDR3. The J gene is TRBJ1-5, the V gene TRBV19, with no clear D. Germline V gene data show CDR1 as LNHDA and CDR2 as SQIVND (reference sequence). This CDR3 comprises 13 residues. V gave up 4 bases and J gave up 2 bases, with 6 bases separating them. The DNA for the CDR3 is TGTGCCAGTAGTAGTAAAGGCAATCAGCCCCAGCATTTT. Protein product: CASSSKGNQPQHF.

The rearrangement uses TRBV18 and TRBJ1-2; D ambiguous. CDR1 is KGHSH and CDR2 is LQKENI in the germline V gene. V lost 6 bases and J 0 bases, leaving 17 bases between the germline ends. This CDR3 has 16 residues. In DNA form, the CDR3 reads TGTGCCAGCTCCCGAGAGGGCGTGGAAGCTAACTATGGCTACACCTTC. Translated, it gives CASSREGVEANYGYTF. The complete variable domain, with remaining parts taken from reference TRBV18 and TRBJ1-2, reads NAGVMQNPRHLVRRRGQEARLRCSPMKGHSHVYWYRQLPEEGLKFMVYLQKENIIDESGMPKERFSAEFPKEGPSILRIQQVVRGDSAAYFCASSREGVEANYGYTFGSGTRLTVV.

This chain connects TRBV7-2 to TRBJ2-2; D is perhaps TRBD1 (6 bases). From germline, CDR1 is SGHTA and CDR2 FQGNSA. The CDR3 covers 12 residues. The V gene lost 5 bases and the J gene lost 9 bases, with 10 bases spanning the gap. The DNA of the CDR3 is TGTGCCAGCAGCCGCACAGGGCGGGAGCTGTTTTTT. Protein sequence: CASSRTGRELFF.

This rearrangement joins TRBV29-1 to TRBJ2-7; 7 bases match TRBD1. The CDR3 runs 15 residues. V was pared by 1 base and J by 2 bases, with 8 bases of the junction left unmatched. Per the germline V gene, CDR1 is SQVTM and CDR2 is ANQGSEA. In DNA form, the CDR3 reads TGCAGCGTTGAAGCCGCCAGGGGGTCCACCTACGAGCAGTACTTC. Its protein is CSVEAARGSTYEQYF.

Concerning this clone: The junction shows a germline mismatch at one end, possibly a read error. The rearrangement links TRBV6-6 to TRBJ2-7, with 10 bases matching TRBD2. This CDR3 region has 15 residues. The germline CDR1 and CDR2 sequences are MNHNY and SVGAGI (reference sequence). CDR3 sequence: CASRSLAGVSHEQYF. In nucleotides, the CDR3 is TGTGCCAGCAGAAGCCTAGCGGGAGTCTCCCACGAGCAGTACTTC.

As concerns this clone: This sample includes further DNA sequences coding for the same CDR3. The rearrangement links TRBV25-1 to TRBJ1-1; no firm D call. This CDR3 contains 11 residues. Trimming shortened V by 2 bases and J by 2 bases, and 0 bases separated the two germline ends. Germline CDR1 reads MGHDK; CDR2 reads SYGVNS. CDR3 DNA sequence: TGTGCCAGCAGTGAAAACACTGAAGCTTTCTTT. It specifies CASSENTEAFF.

This clone was found once. This sequence joins TRBV5-4 and TRBJ1-2; D ambiguous. The CDR3 sequence is 15 residues long. V gave up 4 bases and J gave up 4 bases, with 17 bases separating them. Germline CDR1 reads SGHNT; CDR2 reads YYREEE (reference sequence). CDR3 loop: CASSTREGVIYGYTF. CDR3 DNA: TGTGCCAGCAGCACCCGAGAGGGAGTGATCTATGGCTACACCTTC.

The chain links TRBV5-5 to TRBJ2-3, with D possibly TRBD2 on 6 matching bases. CDR1 and CDR2 from the germline V gene are SGHKS and YYEKEE (reference sequence). V lost 5 bases, J lost 2 bases, and 15 bases lay in between. This CDR3 has 15 residues. As DNA, the CDR3 is TGTGCCAGCAGTTTACGGGACTCTTACACAGATACGCAGTATTTT. This codes for CASSLRDSYTDTQYF.

The chain recombines TRBV6-5 with TRBJ2-2; D is possibly TRBD2 (6 bases). V dropped 2 bases and J dropped 8 bases, with 12 bases sitting between them. The germline CDR1 and CDR2 sequences are MNHEY and SVGAGI. The CDR3 sequence is 14 residues long. The CDR3 sequence is CASSYGGGVGELFF. CDR3 nucleotides: TGTGCCAGCAGTTACGGTGGAGGGGTTGGGGAGCTGTTTTTT.

This chain uses TRBV18 with TRBJ1-5, with 9 bases fitting TRBD1. This CDR3 is built from 14 residues. Trimming removed 5 bases from V and 7 bases from J; junction bases left unmatched: 6. In germline, CDR1 is KGHSH, CDR2 LQKENI. The CDR3 sequence: CASSTGQGGQPQHF. CDR3 coding DNA: TGTGCCAGCTCAACGGGACAGGGAGGACAGCCCCAGCATTTT.

This clone was counted once. The rearrangement links TRBV10-3 to TRBJ2-7; TRBD2 might be the D (6 bases). Trimming removed 3 bases at V and 7 bases at J, with 19 bases between. From germline, CDR1 is ENHRY and CDR2 SYGVKD. This CDR3 is 15 amino acids long. CDR3: CAISDTPGPAGEQYF. For the CDR3, the DNA is TGTGCCATCAGTGACACTCCCGGGCCCGCGGGGGAGCAGTACTTC.

This clone was recorded once. The V call is TRBV10-3, the J call TRBJ2-1; weak D call: TRBD1 (6 bases). Germline CDR1 reads ENHRY; CDR2 reads SYGVKD. V lost 2 bases and J 6 bases, leaving 8 bases between the germline ends. The CDR3 is 13 amino acids. CDR3 DNA sequence: TGTGCCATCAGTGAGGACAGGATCAATGAGCAGTTCTTC. Translation gives CAISEDRINEQFF.

To note about this clone: At the DNA level, this CDR3 is encoded by other sequences in the same sample as well. This chain joins TRBV7-9 and TRBJ1-1; TRBD1 is a possible D gene (5 bases). Looked up from germline, CDR1 is SEHNR and CDR2 is FQNEAQ (reference sequence). V lost 1 base and J lost 0, with 9 bases in between. This CDR3 is built from 15 residues. For the CDR3, the DNA is TGTGCCAGCAGCTTAGACGGCAGGGTGAACACTGAAGCTTTCTTT. This codes for CASSLDGRVNTEAFF.

The rearrangement links TRBV7-3 to TRBJ2-1; a weak D match, TRBD1 (6 bases). Germline V gene data show CDR1 as SGHTA and CDR2 as FQGTGA. Trimming left V 1 base short and J 0 bases short, with 16 bases between. This CDR3 has 18 amino acids. The CDR3 region has the DNA TGTGCCAGCAGCTTAAGACCTTCCCAGGGGAGCTCCTACAATGAGCAGTTCTTC. This encodes CASSLRPSQGSSYNEQFF.

The V gene is TRBV11-2, the J gene TRBJ2-1, with D perhaps TRBD2 (5 bases). This CDR3 contains 17 residues. V lost 5 bases and J lost 10, with 27 bases in between. CDR1 is SGHAT, CDR2 FQNNGV, per germline. CDR3 sequence reads: CASSLPPAKGGTGEQFF. The CDR3 coding sequence is TGTGCCAGCAGCCTTCCACCAGCCAAGGGTGGAACGGGGGAGCAGTTCTTC.

The gene calls are TRBV19 and TRBJ2-1, with 7 positions matching TRBD1. Unmatched junction bases numbered 3, after V lost 4 bases and J lost 0 bases. The CDR3 has 15 residues. Germline assignment: CDR1 LNHDA and CDR2 SQIVND (reference sequence). The chain's CDR3 is CASSTDRSSYNEQFF. The CDR3 nucleotides are TGTGCCAGTAGTACGGACAGGAGCTCCTACAATGAGCAGTTCTTC.

V is TRBV5-1 and J is TRBJ2-5; 7 nucleotides agree with TRBD1. The CDR3 loop spans 14 amino acids. The V gene end was trimmed by 2 bases and the J gene end by 2 bases; junction bases not matched to a gene: 3. Germline-derived CDR1 and CDR2 are SGHRS and YFSETQ. CDR3 DNA sequence: TGCGCCAGCAGCTTCACGGACAGGCAAGAGACCCAGTACTTC. Amino acids: CASSFTDRQETQYF.